The 23 T cell receptor beta chains below were found in one sample sequenced in a study of T cell changes during pregnancy in multiple sclerosis. The protocol was immunoSEQ multiplex PCR, while the TCRdb copy is restricted to in-frame clones and leaves out a portion. The repertoire holds tens of thousands of clones, with approximately 90% as singletons. The sequencing here drew on peripheral blood, taken in the third trimester of pregnancy. The receptors originated from a female donor with multiple sclerosis, enrolled in a pregnancy study.

The rearrangement uses TRBV7-3 and TRBJ2-7; unclear D gene. Germline lookup yields CDR1 SGHTA and CDR2 FQGTGA. The CDR3 extends over 14 amino acids. Deletions cut 1 base from V and 1 base from J, with 8 bases between. CDR3 nucleotides: TGTGCCAGCAGCTTAAACAGCAATTCCTACGAGCAGTACTTC. Encoded protein: CASSLNSNSYEQYF.

V usage is TRBV18 and J usage is TRBJ2-5; TRBD1 is a possible D gene (6 bases). Germline V lookup: CDR1 KGHSH, CDR2 LQKENI. This CDR3 is built from 20 residues. Trimming shortened V by 2 bases and J by 5 bases, and 30 bases separated the two germline ends. The CDR3: CASSPLISGIGTLLRETQYF. The CDR3 bases are TGTGCCAGCTCACCATTAATATCCGGTATAGGGACACTCTTGAGGGAGACCCAGTACTTC.

The gene calls are TRBV5-1 and TRBJ1-1; D perhaps matches TRBD1 (5 bases). The germline CDR1 and CDR2 sequences are SGHRS and YFSETQ. The ends were cut back, 2 bases at V and 4 bases at J, with 9 bases in the middle. The CDR3 is made up of 13 amino acids. The CDR3 region is CASSFPGSTEAFF. The CDR3 DNA follows: TGCGCCAGCAGCTTCCCAGGGTCCACTGAAGCTTTCTTT.

The gene calls are TRBV4-3 and TRBJ1-6; a weak D match, TRBD1 (6 bases). CDR3 length: 14 residues. Germline CDR1 and CDR2: LGHNA and YSLEER. Trimming removed 4 bases at V and 10 bases at J, with 14 bases between. The CDR3, as DNA: TGCGCCAGCAGCCGAGGGGGAGGGCGGTCACCCCTCCACTTT. This sequence encodes CASSRGGGRSPLHF.

This chain joins TRBV19 and TRBJ1-2; a weak D match, TRBD1 (6 bases). CDR1 is LNHDA, CDR2 SQIVND, per germline (reference sequence). V lost 5 bases and J 6 bases, leaving 10 bases between the germline ends. The CDR3 sequence is 12 residues long. CDR3: CASSPRGDGYTF. The CDR3 nucleotides read TGTGCCAGTAGTCCCAGGGGCGATGGCTACACCTTC.

This chain connects TRBV27 to TRBJ2-2; no firm D call. Germline assignment: CDR1 MNHEY and CDR2 SMNVEV (reference sequence). Trimming shortened V by 3 bases and J by 4 bases, and 6 bases separated the two germline ends. The CDR3 is 13 amino acids. The CDR3 region is CASSFGRTGELFF. The CDR3 DNA reads as TGTGCCAGCAGTTTTGGCCGCACCGGGGAGCTGTTTTTT.

J is TRBJ1-1 and V is TRBV19; the D is unclear. Germline V gives CDR1 LNHDA, CDR2 SQIVND (reference sequence). With 3 bases removed from V and 4 bases from J, the gap between germline ends came to 12 bases. The CDR3 has 14 amino acids. The CDR3 protein is CASSIRTRLTEAFF. The DNA of the CDR3 is TGTGCCAGTAGTATTCGCACCAGGCTCACTGAAGCTTTCTTT.

The chain combines TRBV18 with TRBJ2-6; D gene uncertain. Germline V gene lookup returns CDR1 KGHSH and CDR2 LQKENI. V dropped 3 bases and J dropped 0 bases, with 3 bases sitting between them. The CDR3 has 14 residues. CDR3 DNA: TGTGCCAGCTCACCCCTCTCTGGGGCCAACGTCCTGACTTTC. It codes for CASSPLSGANVLTF. The full variable domain, completed using reference TRBV18 and TRBJ2-6, is NAGVMQNPRHLVRRRGQEARLRCSPMKGHSHVYWYRQLPEEGLKFMVYLQKENIIDESGMPKERFSAEFPKEGPSILRIQQVVRGDSAAYFCASSPLSGANVLTFGAGSRLTVL.

This sequence joins TRBV5-6 and TRBJ2-1; the match to TRBD2 covers 8 bases. The CDR3 has 17 residues. V was pared by 1 base and J by 0 bases, with 6 bases of the junction left unmatched. Germline CDR1 reads SGHDT; CDR2 reads YYEEEE. The CDR3 is CASSLTGGATSYNEQFF. As DNA, the CDR3 is TGTGCCAGCAGCTTGACGGGGGGGGCCACCTCCTACAATGAGCAGTTCTTC.

The chain joins TRBV4-3 to TRBJ2-3, with TRBD2 matching over 8 bases. Germline V gene data show CDR1 as LGHNA and CDR2 as YSLEER. CDR3 size: 18 residues. The J segment lost 0 bases and the V segment lost 2 bases, leaving 10 bases of the junction unmatched. The CDR3 DNA reads TGCGCCAGCAGCCAACAGACCCCAGCGGGGGATAGCACAGATACGCAGTATTTT. This encodes CASSQQTPAGDSTDTQYF.

The chain is built from TRBV5-1 and TRBJ1-1; 9 bases line up with TRBD1. V lost 5 bases to trimming and J lost 4 bases; unmatched junction nucleotides: 3. The CDR3 has 13 residues. The germline gives CDR1 SGHRS, CDR2 YFSETQ. The CDR3, as DNA: TGCGCCAGCAGGGCGGGACAGGGCACTGAAGCTTTCTTT. The encoded protein is CASRAGQGTEAFF.

This clone was seen a single time. The chain joins TRBV14 to TRBJ2-3; D not resolved. Trimming cost V 0 bases and J 5 bases, with 12 bases left between them. CDR1 is SGHDN and CDR2 is FVKESK in the germline V gene. This CDR3 region has 15 residues. The CDR3: CASSQDWWRRDTQYF. CDR3 DNA: TGTGCCAGCAGCCAAGACTGGTGGCGGAGAGATACGCAGTATTTT.

The chain recombines TRBV5-1 with TRBJ1-1; 7 nucleotides line up with TRBD1. Germline-derived CDR1 and CDR2 are SGHRS and YFSETQ. V lost 4 bases, J lost 6 bases, and 6 bases stayed unmatched. The CDR3 has 13 amino acids. The CDR3 DNA sequence: TGCGCCAGCAGCACCCTACAGGGGCCTGAAGCTTTCTTT. This translates into CASSTLQGPEAFF.

The gene calls are TRBV6-1 and TRBJ2-3, with 9 positions matching TRBD2. Germline V CDR1 and CDR2: MNHNS, SASEGT. The CDR3 runs 16 residues. V shed 1 base and J 2 bases; nucleotides not matched to a gene: 4. The CDR3 DNA reads as TGTGCCAGCAGTGAAGGGGGCGGGGGGGTCACAGATACGCAGTATTTT. Translating gives CASSEGGGGVTDTQYF.

The chain links TRBV29-1 to TRBJ2-7, with D possibly matching TRBD2 (6 bases). The CDR3 length is 13 residues. CDR1 is SQVTM, CDR2 ANQGSEA, per germline. Trimming removed 4 bases from V and 5 bases from J, with 15 bases in between. CDR3 in DNA: TGCAGCGTTGGGCTTTGGGGGGAGAACGAGCAGTACTTC. Its translation: CSVGLWGENEQYF.

This chain uses TRBV19 with TRBJ1-1; TRBD1 might be the D (6 bases). V was trimmed by 10 bases and J by 1 base, leaving 13 bases between them. The CDR3 spans 13 residues. Germline CDR1 is LNHDA and CDR2 is SQIVND (reference sequence). CDR3 residues: CATTGRANTEAFF. In DNA, the CDR3 is TGTGCCACCACAGGGAGGGCGAACACTGAAGCTTTCTTT.

The gene calls are TRBV18 and TRBJ1-2, with D unresolved. With 2 bases removed from V and 0 bases from J, the gap between germline ends came to 7 bases. Germline CDR1 reads KGHSH; CDR2 reads LQKENI. The CDR3 is 14 residues long. DNA of the CDR3: TGTGCCAGCTCACCAACATTTACTAACTATGGCTACACCTTC. Its protein product is CASSPTFTNYGYTF.

The chain links TRBV7-9 to TRBJ1-3; D is uncertain. V lost 1 base to trimming and J lost 7 bases, with 14 bases between them. CDR1 is SEHNR and CDR2 is FQNEAQ in the germline V gene (reference sequence). The CDR3 runs to 15 residues. The CDR3 reads CASSLGRFSGNTIYF. CDR3 coding DNA: TGTGCCAGCAGCTTAGGCCGGTTTTCGGGGAACACCATATATTTT.

The CDR3 nucleotides are TGCGCCAGCAGCCAAGGCCGGTGGGGAGGACGGGAGACCCAGTACTTC. Residues: CASSQGRWGGRETQYF. The chain joins TRBV4-3 to TRBJ2-5; maybe TRBD2 (6 bases). Trimming pared 1 base from V and 5 bases from J, leaving 17 bases between. Germline V gene lookup returns CDR1 LGHNA and CDR2 YSLEER. CDR3 length: 16 amino acids.

Concerning this clone itself: At one end the junction does not follow the germline gene, possibly because of a read error. The rearrangement links TRBV18 to TRBJ2-6, with 7 bases fitting TRBD1. CDR3 length: 18 amino acids. CDR1 and CDR2 from the germline V gene are KGHSH and LQKENI. This chain's CDR3 is CASSPPGTVISGANVLTF. The CDR3, as DNA: TGTGCCAGCTCACCACCGGGGACAGTAATCTCTGGTGCCAACGTCCTGACTTTC.

This clone turned up a few times. The V gene is TRBV19, the J gene TRBJ2-7, with TRBD1 matching over 8 bases. Germline trimming cut 4 bases from V and 2 bases from J; bases unmatched to any gene: 7. The CDR3 totals 15 residues. CDR1 is LNHDA and CDR2 is SQIVND in the germline V gene (reference sequence). CDR3 region: CASSTGQGKAYEQYF. CDR3 sequence (DNA): TGTGCCAGTAGTACCGGACAGGGCAAGGCCTACGAGCAGTACTTC.

The chain combines TRBV27 with TRBJ2-7; D not resolved. Germline lookup yields CDR1 MNHEY and CDR2 SMNVEV (reference sequence). The CDR3 covers 13 residues. V lost 2 bases and J 5 bases, leaving 10 bases between the germline ends. The DNA of the CDR3 is TGTGCCAGCAGTTTACGGGTCACTCACGAGCAGTACTTC. Its protein is CASSLRVTHEQYF.

This clone was picked up a small number of times. The rearrangement links TRBV7-9 to TRBJ2-1; TRBD2 matches 9 bases. Germline CDR1 and CDR2: SEHNR and FQNEAQ (reference sequence). V lost 2 bases, J lost 4 bases, and 6 bases stayed unmatched. This CDR3 comprises 16 residues. The CDR3 sequence is CASSLSLAGMYNEQFF. The CDR3 DNA reads as TGTGCCAGCAGCTTAAGCCTAGCGGGGATGTACAATGAGCAGTTCTTC. Full variable domain (missing parts from reference TRBV7-9 and TRBJ2-1): DTGVSQNPRHKITKRGQNVTFRCDPISEHNRLYWYRQTLGQGPEFLTYFQNEAQLEKSRLLSDRFSAERPKGSFSTLEIQRTEQGDSAMYLCASSLSLAGMYNEQFFGPGTRLTVL.